The 24 T cell receptor beta chains reported below all come from one sample, sequenced in a study of OX40 agonist ivuxolimab in advanced cancers. The data were produced by immunoSEQ multiplex PCR, yet TCRdb's version contains in-frame clones alone and is incomplete. This table has over 45,000 clones, more than 80% appearing once. This material consisted of CD4+ or CD8+ T cells sorted from blood, taken in a trial of the OX40 agonist ivuxolimab. All receptors derive from an adult with an advanced solid tumor such as melanoma, head and neck, liver or kidney cancer.

J is TRBJ1-1 and V is TRBV6-6; D unresolved. Trimming removed 6 bases from V and 1 base from J, with 12 bases in between. This CDR3 comprises 14 residues. Germline V CDR1 and CDR2: MNHNY, SVGAGI (reference sequence). CDR3 coding DNA: TGTGCCAGCAGGCCCGGGTCCGCGAACACTGAAGCTTTCTTT. It yields the protein CASRPGSANTEAFF.

V gene TRBV27 combines with J gene TRBJ1-6; 9 nucleotides match TRBD1. Germline CDR1 MNHEY, CDR2 SMNVEV (reference sequence). The CDR3 runs to 15 residues. Trimming took 6 bases from V and 8 from J; bases not matched to a gene: 8. The CDR3 loop reads CASRPGQGIYSPLHF. The CDR3 coding sequence is TGTGCCAGCAGACCGGGACAGGGAATTTATTCACCCCTCCACTTT.

This clone was counted between two and nine times. The CDR3 is CASSISSNQPQHF. CDR3 sequence (DNA): TGTGCCAGTAGTATTTCGAGCAATCAGCCCCAGCATTTT. The chain combines TRBV19 with TRBJ1-5; D is uncertain. CDR3 length: 13 amino acids. The germline V gene has CDR1 LNHDA and CDR2 SQIVND (reference sequence). The V end lost 3 bases, the J end lost 1 base, and 4 bases lay between the germline ends.

This sequence joins TRBV4-1 and TRBJ2-2, with D possibly being TRBD1 (6 bases). Between the trimmed V and J ends, which lost 4 bases and 1 base, there was a span of 13 bases. The germline V gene encodes CDR1 MGHRA and CDR2 YSYEKL. The CDR3 runs 16 residues. The CDR3 coding sequence is TGCGCCAGCAGCCTTACCGGGACAATGAACACCGGGGAGCTGTTTTTT. Translated, it gives CASSLTGTMNTGELFF.

V and J are TRBV2 and TRBJ1-5; possible D gene TRBD1, 6 bases. Per germline, CDR1 SNHLY and CDR2 FYNNEI. V lost 7 bases to trimming and J lost 0 bases, with 13 bases between them. The CDR3 is 15 residues long. The CDR3 nucleotides are TGTGCCAGCATGCGGCAGGGGACTAGCAATCAGCCCCAGCATTTT. Amino acid sequence: CASMRQGTSNQPQHF.

This chain connects TRBV5-6 to TRBJ1-2; D might be TRBD1 (5 bases). Germline V gene data show CDR1 as SGHDT and CDR2 as YYEEEE. Trimming removed 1 base from V and 3 bases from J, with 13 bases in between. The CDR3 is 15 amino acids. CDR3 region: CASSLSVGLDYGYTF. The CDR3 coding sequence is TGTGCCAGCAGCTTGAGTGTGGGACTGGACTATGGCTACACCTTC.

The chain is built from TRBV29-1 and TRBJ1-5; D is possibly TRBD1 (5 bases). CDR1 is SQVTM and CDR2 is ANQGSEA in the germline V gene. V was shortened by 6 bases and J by 4 bases, with 10 bases between the two germline ends. The CDR3 extends over 12 amino acids. In DNA, the CDR3 is TGCAGCGTCTGGACACCGAATCAGCCCCAGCATTTT. The encoded protein is CSVWTPNQPQHF. The full variable domain, its missing parts supplied by reference TRBV29-1 and TRBJ1-5, is SAVISQKPSRDICQRGTSLTIQCQVDSQVTMMFWYRQQPGQSLTLIATANQGSEATYESGFVIDKFPISRPNLTFSTLTVSNMSPEDSSIYLCSVWTPNQPQHFGDGTRLSIL.

The J gene is TRBJ2-1, the V gene TRBV7-8; D remains unclear. Germline CDR1 SGHVS, CDR2 FQNEAQ. The V and J ends lost 5 bases and 9 bases respectively, with 17 bases between them. CDR3 length: 14 amino acids. CDR3 protein: CASSPRFRRGEQFF. As DNA, the CDR3 is TGTGCCAGCAGCCCCCGGTTCCGACGCGGTGAGCAGTTCTTC.

This chain joins TRBV19 and TRBJ2-2, with 7 bases lining up with TRBD1. The CDR3 runs to 14 residues. With V trimmed by 3 bases and J by 6 bases, 4 bases remained unmatched. CDR1 and CDR2 (germline): LNHDA, SQIVND (reference sequence). The CDR3 is CASSMVRGSGELFF. The CDR3 bases are TGTGCCAGTAGTATGGTCAGGGGGTCCGGGGAGCTGTTTTTT. Using reference TRBV19 and TRBJ2-2 for the parts outside the CDR3, the full variable domain is DGGITQSPKYLFRKEGQNVTLSCEQNLNHDAMYWYRQDPGQGLRLIYYSQIVNDFQKGDIAEGYSVSREKKESFPLTVTSAQKNPTAFYLCASSMVRGSGELFFGEGSRLTVL.

This chain connects TRBV7-9 to TRBJ2-1, with D possibly matching TRBD2 (6 bases). The germline CDR1 and CDR2 sequences are SEHNR and FQNEAQ (reference sequence). The length of the CDR3 is 15 residues. The V end was cut by 5 bases, the J end by 0 bases, with 11 bases between. In DNA form, the CDR3 reads TGTGCCAGCAGCCCCCGGGGGAGCTCCTACAATGAGCAGTTCTTC. It specifies CASSPRGSSYNEQFF.

V and J are TRBV5-6 and TRBJ2-3; a possible D gene is TRBD2 (6 bases). Looked up from germline, CDR1 is SGHDT and CDR2 is YYEEEE. The CDR3 sequence is 16 residues long. V lost 5 bases, J lost 2 bases, and 18 bases lay in between. The CDR3 reads CASSWGDGTFTDTQYF. CDR3 in DNA: TGTGCCAGCAGTTGGGGGGACGGGACTTTCACAGATACGCAGTATTTT.

The genes are TRBV9 and TRBJ2-7; 9 nucleotides align to TRBD1. V was pared by 2 bases and J by 2 bases, with 8 bases of the junction left unmatched. This CDR3 spans 16 amino acids. Germline CDR1 SGDLS, CDR2 YYNGEE. The CDR3 sequence: CASSVLPDRGAYEQYF. CDR3 nucleotide sequence: TGTGCCAGCAGCGTCCTTCCCGACAGGGGGGCCTACGAGCAGTACTTC.

A single count supports this clone. The chain employs TRBV5-6 and TRBJ2-1; D is uncertain. V shed 3 bases and J shed 12 bases, with 10 bases lying between them. Germline values: CDR1 SGHDT, CDR2 YYEEEE. This CDR3 has 11 amino acids. The CDR3 spells CASSSLSGQFF. CDR3 nucleotide sequence: TGTGCCAGCAGCTCCCTTAGTGGGCAGTTCTTC.

This clone was seen a single time. An end of the junction does not agree with germline; a read error may underlie this. The V gene is TRBV2, the J gene TRBJ2-6; the D gene is possibly TRBD2 (6 bases). The CDR3 contains 10 residues. Germline CDR1 SNHLY, CDR2 FYNNEI. The CDR3 DNA reads as TGTGCCAGCAGTGTAGCGGCGACGGCTTTC. Amino acids: CASSVAATAF. The full variable domain, with the rest looked up from reference TRBV2 and TRBJ2-6, is EPEVTQTPSHQVTQMGQEVILRCVPISNHLYFYWYRQILGQKVEFLVSFYNNEISEKSEIFDDQFSVERPDGSNFTLKIRSTKLEDSAMYFCASSVAATAFGAGSRLTVL.

A few counts support this clone. The chain carries TRBV5-1 and TRBJ1-4; 7 nucleotides align to TRBD1. The V gene's germline CDR1 is SGHRS and CDR2 YFSETQ. The CDR3 sequence is 15 residues long. The V gene end was trimmed by 4 bases and the J gene end by 5 bases; junction bases not matched to a gene: 8. CDR3 nucleotides: TGCGCCAGCAGCCGTGACAGGGCTGCAAATGAAAAACTGTTTTTT. It encodes CASSRDRAANEKLFF.

The sample holds a few counts of this clone. V and J are TRBV7-6 and TRBJ2-7, with 9 positions matching TRBD1. The V and J ends lost 1 base and 7 bases, in that order; junction bases with no gene match: 8. The CDR3 covers 15 residues. CDR1 and CDR2 from the germline V gene are SGHVS and FNYEAQ. The CDR3 reads CASSLEGTGITEQYF. The CDR3 DNA reads as TGTGCCAGCAGCTTAGAAGGGACAGGGATAACTGAGCAGTACTTC.

This clone was recorded a few times. The genes are TRBV19 and TRBJ2-4, with 7 bases lining up with TRBD1. V lost 7 bases, J lost 4 bases, and 16 bases stayed unmatched. Germline CDR1 LNHDA, CDR2 SQIVND (reference sequence). The CDR3 contains 17 residues. This CDR3 reads CASKAVIPGQRKNIQYF. The CDR3 DNA sequence: TGTGCCAGTAAGGCTGTTATACCGGGACAGCGGAAAAACATTCAGTACTTC.

The chain carries TRBV6-5 and TRBJ2-7, with 7 bases lining up with TRBD2. Germline V gene lookup returns CDR1 MNHEY and CDR2 SVGAGI. The J segment lost 4 bases and the V segment lost 7 bases, leaving 13 bases of the junction unmatched. CDR3 length: 15 residues. The CDR3: CASTPKGGFFYEQYF. The CDR3 nucleotides read TGTGCCAGCACCCCCAAGGGAGGGTTCTTTTACGAGCAGTACTTC.

The chain recombines TRBV1 with TRBJ2-1; the D segment call TRBD2 is taken from the table without a DNA check. TRBV1 is recorded as a pseudogene. This CDR3 is built from 16 residues. The chain's CDR3 is CTSSQTRDYLDNEQFF. The CDR3 DNA follows: TGCACCAGCAGCCAGACCCGGGACTACCTTGACAATGAGCAGTTCTTC.

The V call is TRBV4-1, the J call TRBJ2-5; 7 bases fit TRBD2. Trimming at V came to 2 bases and at J to 3 bases, leaving 6 bases not matched to a gene. Looked up from germline, CDR1 is MGHRA and CDR2 is YSYEKL. The CDR3 sequence is 15 residues long. The CDR3 reads CASSQLAVGKETQYF. In nucleotides, the CDR3 is TGCGCCAGCAGCCAACTAGCGGTGGGAAAAGAGACCCAGTACTTC.

The J gene is TRBJ2-3, the V gene TRBV25-1; the match to TRBD2 covers 8 bases. The CDR3 is made up of 15 amino acids. Germline values: CDR1 MGHDK, CDR2 SYGVNS. V lost 4 bases and J lost 0; bases outside the gene matches: 3. CDR3 bases: TGTGCCAGCAGTGCACTAGCGGAGAGCACAGATACGCAGTATTTT. Encoded protein: CASSALAESTDTQYF.

The chain is built from TRBV5-4 and TRBJ2-3, with D perhaps matching TRBD2 (5 bases). The ends were cut back, 5 bases at V and 1 base at J, with 17 bases in the middle. Germline V gene lookup returns CDR1 SGHNT and CDR2 YYREEE (reference sequence). The CDR3 has 16 residues. For the CDR3, the DNA is TGTGCCAGCAGTTTTGACCCCGGCGGGCGCACAGATACGCAGTATTTT. Protein: CASSFDPGGRTDTQYF.

The chain carries TRBV25-1 and TRBJ1-6; D unclear. CDR1 and CDR2 (germline): MGHDK, SYGVNS. The germline V and J ends were trimmed by 5 bases and 7 bases, with 15 bases remaining between them. The CDR3 is 15 amino acids. The CDR3 DNA follows: TGTGCCAGCAGTAGTAAGAGTGACGGGAATTCACCCCTCCACTTT. It specifies CASSSKSDGNSPLHF.

V and J are TRBV7-9 and TRBJ2-5; possibly TRBD1 for D (6 bases). CDR1 is SEHNR, CDR2 FQNEAQ, per germline (reference sequence). With 3 bases removed from V and 1 base from J, the gap between germline ends came to 12 bases. The CDR3 loop spans 15 amino acids. The CDR3 nucleotides are TGTGCCAGCAGCTTCGGCGGACAGCGCCAAGAGACCCAGTACTTC. Its translation: CASSFGGQRQETQYF.